A single sample is the source of the 30 T cell receptor beta chains below, sequenced in a study of control samples from healthy donors and cancer patients (dated by TCRdb to about 2020). The library was built by means of the immunoSEQ multiplex PCR assay. TCRdb carries this immuneACCESS record with in-frame sequences only. Its versions omit some clonotypes, under half of them owing to an unresolved V gene in the studies checked, with the rest unexplained. The sample table contains some 140,000 clones; only one count was recorded for more than 90% of them. The top ten clones comprise roughly 12% of the sample. The source material was blood. All receptors derive from a man aged 25 to 40 in good health.

This chain connects TRBV28 to TRBJ1-2; a weak D match, TRBD1 (5 bases). Germline assignment: CDR1 MDHEN and CDR2 SYDVKM. V was trimmed by 4 bases and J by 14 bases, leaving 32 bases between them. The CDR3 contains 17 residues. CDR3 loop: CASSSIRGPRDSLFRTF. CDR3 coding DNA: TGTGCCAGCAGTTCTATAAGGGGTCCGCGGGACTCTCTCTTCAGGACCTTC.

The chain couples TRBV29-1 to TRBJ2-3, with D possibly being TRBD2 (6 bases). The CDR3 extends over 16 amino acids. Trimming took 1 base from V and 2 from J, leaving 16 bases between them. Germline CDR1 is SQVTM and CDR2 is ANQGSEA. Written as DNA, the CDR3 is TGCAGCGTTGAAGGGGGAGGCAGCTTTCCCACAGATACGCAGTATTTT. Amino acid sequence: CSVEGGGSFPTDTQYF.

V usage is TRBV18 and J usage is TRBJ2-2, with TRBD2 matching over 7 bases. The CDR3 is 17 amino acids. The germline gives CDR1 KGHSH, CDR2 LQKENI. The junction had 7 bases not matched to a gene; V was cut back by 2 bases and J by 1 base. CDR3 sequence: CASSPSFASGNTGELFF. CDR3 nucleotide sequence: TGTGCCAGCTCACCAAGTTTTGCTAGCGGGAACACCGGGGAGCTGTTTTTT.

The chain links TRBV30 to TRBJ2-1; 11 nucleotides agree with TRBD2. Germline V gene lookup returns CDR1 GTSNPN and CDR2 SVGIG (reference sequence). J gave up 4 bases and V 4 bases, and 6 bases lay outside the gene matches. CDR3 length: 15 residues. In nucleotides, the CDR3 is TGTGCCTGGATGCCCGGGACTAGCGGATACAATGAGCAGTTCTTC. Its translation is CAWMPGTSGYNEQFF.

The V call is TRBV12-3 or TRBV12-4, the J call TRBJ1-5; possible D gene TRBD1, 5 bases. V was cut by 5 bases and J by 9 bases, with 14 bases left in between. The CDR3 sequence is 13 residues long. CDR3 residues: CASSDRQIMPQHF. The CDR3 DNA is TGTGCCAGCAGTGATAGACAGATCATGCCCCAGCATTTT.

This clone was observed a few times. The V and J genes are TRBV19 and TRBJ1-1; no firm D call. Germline V gives CDR1 LNHDA, CDR2 SQIVND (reference sequence). This CDR3 has 12 amino acids. Trimming pared 3 bases from V and 5 bases from J, leaving 7 bases between. This chain's CDR3 is CASSMGGTEAFF. The CDR3 DNA reads as TGTGCCAGTAGTATGGGAGGGACTGAAGCTTTCTTT.

The genes are TRBV15 and TRBJ2-3, with D possibly being TRBD2 (6 bases). CDR3 size: 15 residues. CDR1 and CDR2 (germline): LNHNV, YYDKDF (reference sequence). Trimming removed 8 bases from V and 2 bases from J, with 17 bases in between. The CDR3 DNA reads as TGTGCCACCGGGGGACTCCCTAGCCTCACAGATACGCAGTATTTT. Encoded protein: CATGGLPSLTDTQYF.

V gene TRBV4-2 combines with J gene TRBJ2-5; D possibly corresponds to TRBD2 (5 bases). CDR1 and CDR2 (germline): LGHNA, YNFKEQ. The V end lost 2 bases, the J end lost 1 base, and 8 bases lay between the germline ends. The CDR3 sequence is 14 residues long. CDR3 region: CASSQTRTQETQYF. CDR3 bases: TGTGCCAGCAGCCAAACTAGGACCCAAGAGACCCAGTACTTC.

This clone was seen a few times. This chain joins TRBV4-2 and TRBJ2-1, with TRBD1 identical over 7 bases. Trimming at V came to 0 bases and at J to 4 bases, leaving 3 bases not matched to a gene. CDR1 is LGHNA and CDR2 is YNFKEQ in the germline V gene. CDR3 size: 15 residues. DNA of the CDR3: TGTGCCAGCAGCCAAGATGAGGGGGCTTACAATGAGCAGTTCTTC. This codes for CASSQDEGAYNEQFF.

The count of this clone is one. This chain links TRBV7-9 with TRBJ1-2; D gene unclear. CDR3 length: 13 amino acids. Germline CDR1 reads SEHNR; CDR2 reads FQNEAQ (reference sequence). V was cut by 6 bases and J by 7 bases, with 15 bases left in between. CDR3 sequence: CASRQYFYVGYTF. The CDR3 bases are TGTGCCAGCAGACAATACTTCTATGTTGGCTACACCTTC.

The chain carries TRBV6-4 and TRBJ2-1; D uncertain. Trimming left V 6 bases short and J 8 bases short, with 20 bases between. CDR3 size: 15 residues. Per germline, CDR1 MRHNA and CDR2 SNTAGT. CDR3 sequence reads: CASSVSQESVDEQFF. In DNA, the CDR3 is TGTGCCAGCAGCGTCAGCCAGGAGTCGGTGGATGAGCAGTTCTTC.

The genes are TRBV5-1 and TRBJ2-1; 8 nucleotides agree with TRBD2. The CDR3 is made up of 16 amino acids. Germline-derived CDR1 and CDR2 are SGHRS and YFSETQ. V dropped 1 base and J dropped 9; count of bases not matched to a gene: 12. The CDR3 coding sequence is TGCGCCAGCAGCTTGATTCCGGGAGGGCCCTTGGGTGAGCAGTTCTTC. Translation gives CASSLIPGGPLGEQFF.

V is TRBV6-6 and J is TRBJ2-7, with D possibly TRBD2 on 5 matching bases. Trimming removed 4 bases at V and 4 bases at J, with 11 bases between. CDR3 length: 13 amino acids. Germline CDR1 and CDR2: MNHNY and SVGAGI (reference sequence). Here the CDR3 reads CASSFREQYEQYF. CDR3 in DNA: TGTGCCAGCAGTTTTAGGGAGCAGTACGAGCAGTACTTC.

This chain connects TRBV28 to TRBJ2-3, with D unresolved. The germline gives CDR1 MDHEN, CDR2 SYDVKM. The CDR3 has 13 residues. Trimming stripped 6 bases from V and 4 bases from J, with 11 bases between. In nucleotides, the CDR3 is TGTGCCAGCAGGCCCCCCCCCGCAGATACGCAGTATTTT. It encodes CASRPPPADTQYF.

The V gene is TRBV6-5, the J gene TRBJ1-2; D is unresolved. Germline V lookup: CDR1 MNHEY, CDR2 SVGAGI. V gave up 10 bases and J gave up 5 bases, with 11 bases separating them. The CDR3 is 11 residues long. The CDR3 region has the DNA TGTGCCACTCAGGATTCATATGGCTACACCTTC. This codes for CATQDSYGYTF.

DNA of the CDR3: TGTGCCAGCAGTGAATCTAAGGGGGGATCCGGTGCCGGCTACACCTTC. It translates to CASSESKGGSGAGYTF. The rearrangement links TRBV25-1 to TRBJ1-2, with a possible D match to TRBD1 (6 bases). The CDR3 is 16 amino acids. Germline CDR1 is MGHDK and CDR2 is SYGVNS. Trimming removed 1 base from V and 8 bases from J, with 20 bases in between.

The chain combines TRBV28 with TRBJ2-3, with 7 bases lining up with TRBD1. The germline V gene encodes CDR1 MDHEN and CDR2 SYDVKM. This CDR3 is built from 19 residues. V dropped 1 base and J dropped 0; count of bases not matched to a gene: 13. CDR3 DNA sequence: TGTGCCAGCAGTTTATCGCTCACAGGGGCCGTAGCTAGCACAGATACGCAGTATTTT. Protein sequence: CASSLSLTGAVASTDTQYF.

The chain uses TRBV28 and TRBJ2-2; D possibly uses TRBD1 or TRBD2 (5 bases each). V was trimmed by 3 bases and J by 13 bases, leaving 18 bases between them. This CDR3 has 14 residues. Germline V gene lookup returns CDR1 MDHEN and CDR2 SYDVKM. As DNA, the CDR3 is TGTGCCAGCAGTTTCGGGACCAACCATCCTGTGCTGTTTTTT. Amino acids: CASSFGTNHPVLFF.

The chain couples TRBV9 to TRBJ1-1; no definite D call. CDR1 is SGDLS, CDR2 YYNGEE, per germline. The V end lost 0 bases, the J end lost 7 bases, and 10 bases lay between the germline ends. The CDR3 sequence is 13 residues long. DNA of the CDR3: TGTGCCAGCAGCGTAGTAGGGTCGGTTGAAGCTTTCTTT. Translated, it gives CASSVVGSVEAFF.

The chain recombines TRBV19 with TRBJ2-3; no reliable D call. The germline gives CDR1 LNHDA, CDR2 SQIVND (reference sequence). The CDR3 loop spans 14 amino acids. V shed 4 bases and J shed 3 bases, with 11 bases lying between them. The CDR3 region is CASSTSVRTDTQYF. CDR3 coding DNA: TGTGCCAGTAGTACTAGTGTTCGGACAGATACGCAGTATTTT.

The rearrangement uses TRBV9 and TRBJ1-2; TRBD1 agrees at 8 bases. The CDR3 length is 13 residues. Trimming cost V 4 bases and J 6 bases; bases outside gene matches: 5. The germline gives CDR1 SGDLS, CDR2 YYNGEE. The CDR3 sequence is CASSPTGVHGYTF. The CDR3 bases are TGTGCCAGCAGCCCGACAGGGGTTCATGGCTACACCTTC.

The chain uses TRBV28 and TRBJ2-7; D is unresolved. CDR3 length equals 10 residues. Trimming took off 8 bases at V and 1 base at J, with 3 bases between the two ends. Germline V gives CDR1 MDHEN, CDR2 SYDVKM. CDR3 protein: CASGSYEQYF. The CDR3 DNA sequence: TGTGCCAGCGGGTCCTACGAGCAGTACTTC.

The chain combines TRBV6-2 or TRBV6-3 with TRBJ2-6; 11 nucleotides match TRBD1. Germline CDR1 is MNHEY and CDR2 is SVGEGT. This CDR3 region has 18 residues. V shed 6 bases and J 2 bases; nucleotides not matched to a gene: 9. In nucleotides, the CDR3 is TGTGCCAGCAGCCCCGACGGACAGGGGGCGCCTGGGGCCAACGTCCTGACTTTC. Translating gives CASSPDGQGAPGANVLTF.

The chain links TRBV19 to TRBJ1-1; 9 bases fit TRBD1. Germline V lookup: CDR1 LNHDA, CDR2 SQIVND (reference sequence). The CDR3 length is 15 residues. J lost 3 bases, V lost 7 bases, and 9 bases had no gene match. This CDR3 is CASKLVTGGDTEAFF. The CDR3 DNA reads TGTGCCAGTAAGTTGGTGACAGGGGGTGACACTGAAGCTTTCTTT.

The chain has TRBV18 and TRBJ1-1; D is undetermined. In germline, CDR1 is KGHSH, CDR2 LQKENI. The CDR3 sequence is 11 residues long. V was pared by 5 bases and J by 3 bases, with 4 bases between. The CDR3, as DNA: TGTGCCAGCTCAGCGGACACTGAAGCTTTCTTT. This codes for CASSADTEAFF. Full variable domain (missing parts from reference TRBV18 and TRBJ1-1): NAGVMQNPRHLVRRRGQEARLRCSPMKGHSHVYWYRQLPEEGLKFMVYLQKENIIDESGMPKERFSAEFPKEGPSILRIQQVVRGDSAAYFCASSADTEAFFGQGTRLTVV.

The chain is built from TRBV7-9 and TRBJ1-3, with D unresolved. Trimming removed 7 bases at V and 0 bases at J, with 16 bases between. The CDR3 is made up of 16 amino acids. The germline V gene encodes CDR1 SEHNR and CDR2 FQNEAQ (reference sequence). CDR3: CASILPSSFSGNTIYF. The CDR3 coding sequence is TGTGCCAGCATCCTTCCGAGTTCCTTCTCTGGAAACACCATATATTTT. The full variable domain, its missing parts supplied by reference TRBV7-9 and TRBJ1-3, is DTGVSQNPRHKITKRGQNVTFRCDPISEHNRLYWYRQTLGQGPEFLTYFQNEAQLEKSRLLSDRFSAERPKGSFSTLEIQRTEQGDSAMYLCASILPSSFSGNTIYFGEGSWLTVV.

The V call is TRBV6-5, the J call TRBJ1-2; D gene uncertain. Germline values: CDR1 MNHEY, CDR2 SVGAGI. Trimming removed 0 bases at V and 8 bases at J, with 13 bases between. This CDR3 comprises 14 residues. This CDR3 reads CASSYSPGNGGYTF. The CDR3 DNA is TGTGCCAGCAGTTACTCCCCGGGAAACGGGGGCTACACCTTC.

The chain uses TRBV6-2 or TRBV6-3 and TRBJ1-1; the D gene is possibly TRBD1 (6 bases). Germline CDR1 is MNHEY and CDR2 is SVGEGT. This CDR3 has 14 amino acids. The ends were cut back, 5 bases at V and 1 base at J, with 11 bases in the middle. The CDR3 DNA reads as TGTGCCAGCAGTAGACAGGTGGAGAACACTGAAGCTTTCTTT. Translation: CASSRQVENTEAFF.

The chain recombines TRBV6-4 with TRBJ2-2; D is uncertain. V was pared by 2 bases and J by 2 bases, with 0 bases between. The CDR3 spans 12 residues. The germline V gene encodes CDR1 MRHNA and CDR2 SNTAGT. The CDR3: CASSDNTGELFF. The CDR3 DNA reads as TGTGCCAGCAGTGACAACACCGGGGAGCTGTTTTTT.

The J gene is TRBJ1-5, the V gene TRBV28; D uncertain. V lost 7 bases and J lost 2, with 9 bases in between. This CDR3 has 13 amino acids. Germline V gene lookup returns CDR1 MDHEN and CDR2 SYDVKM. The CDR3 protein is CASIRAGNQPQHF. DNA for the CDR3: TGTGCCAGCATCCGGGCCGGCAATCAGCCCCAGCATTTT.